The 16 T cell receptor beta chains presented below share a single source sample, sequenced in a study of blood T cells in healthy people across ages. It was with a sample-barcoded 5' primer and a J-beta primer mix that a second PCR of roughly 6 to 12 cycles was run. TCRdb analysed the 5' RACE reads with MiXCR anew, one entry per CDR3 protein. The table records a few hundred thousand distinct CDR3 sequences, about 55% of them present only once. Sequencing was carried out using blood. These TCRs come from a man aged 55-75 years in good health.

The V and J genes are TRBV21-1 and TRBJ1-2; the table's D gene call, TRBD1, was not cross checked with the DNA. TRBV21-1 is termed a pseudogene. CDR3 size: 14 residues. For the CDR3, the DNA is TGTGCCAGCAGCAAAGTCGCGGGGGCCTATGGCTACACCTTC. Translated, it gives CASSKVAGAYGYTF.

V and J are TRBV9 and TRBJ2-2, with 9 bases aligning to TRBD1. Germline V gives CDR1 SGDLS, CDR2 YYNGEE. The CDR3 sequence is 18 residues long. The V segment lost 0 bases and the J segment 2 bases; nucleotides outside the gene matches: 8. The CDR3 nucleotides are TGTGCCAGCAGCGTAGCCCTTGGGACAGGGATAAACACCGGGGAGCTGTTTTTT. Its translation: CASSVALGTGINTGELFF.

The rearrangement joins TRBV7-6 to TRBJ1-6; no clear D gene. Germline CDR1 is SGHVS and CDR2 is FNYEAQ. There are 15 residues in the CDR3. Trimming stripped 5 bases from V and 9 bases from J, with 17 bases between. The CDR3 reads CASSPTPSGISPLHF. DNA for the CDR3: TGTGCCAGCAGCCCGACACCATCGGGGATTTCACCCCTCCACTTT.

This clonotype was seen only a few times. The chain couples TRBV20-1 to TRBJ2-5, with 8 bases lining up with TRBD2. TRBJ2-7 explains the end of the DNA better; the J call may be wrong. Germline V gene sequence: CDR1 DFQATT, CDR2 SNEGSKA (reference sequence). There are 14 residues in the CDR3. CDR3 in DNA: TGCAGTGCTAGAGGCGGGACTAGGTCATACGAGCAGTACTTC. Translation: CSARGGTRSYEQYF.

The chain has TRBV7-9 and TRBJ2-3, with 7 bases fitting TRBD2. CDR1 is SEHNR, CDR2 FQNEAQ, per germline (reference sequence). Trimming cost V 7 bases and J 4 bases; bases outside gene matches: 8. The CDR3 has 14 amino acids. The DNA of the CDR3 is TGTGCCAGCAACCCAGGGCGGGGGTCAGATACGCAGTATTTT. Translation: CASNPGRGSDTQYF.

The V gene is TRBV7-2, the J gene TRBJ2-3, with TRBD1 matching over 7 bases. The CDR3 is 16 amino acids. After removal of 5 bases from V and 2 bases from J, the junction contained 10 bases not matched to a gene. Germline CDR1 is SGHTA and CDR2 is FQGNSA. CDR3 coding DNA: TGTGCCAGCAGCCCCTACCTTGGACAGGCCACAGATACGCAGTATTTT. Amino acid sequence: CASSPYLGQATDTQYF.

This clonotype was recorded once. The chain recombines TRBV7-3 with TRBJ2-4, with TRBD1 matching 8 bases. The DNA end is more similar to TRBJ2-7, so the J call may be wrong. CDR3 length: 15 residues. The germline CDR1 and CDR2 sequences are SGHTA and FQGTGA. The CDR3 DNA is TGTGCCAGCAGCTTAACTTCAGGGGGCCTCTACGAGCAGTACTTC. It is translated as CASSLTSGGLYEQYF.

The chain carries TRBV20-1 and TRBJ2-3; 10 bases are shared with TRBD2. The CDR3 spans 16 residues. V dropped 5 bases and J dropped 5; count of bases not matched to a gene: 13. Germline CDR1 DFQATT, CDR2 SNEGSKA (reference sequence). Here the CDR3 reads CSASRPAGGPVDTQYF. CDR3 sequence (DNA): TGCAGTGCTTCCCGACCAGCGGGGGGGCCGGTAGATACGCAGTATTTT.

Many counts were recorded for this clonotype. V usage is TRBV5-1 and J usage is TRBJ2-7; D may correspond to TRBD1 or TRBD2 (5 bases each). Germline assignment: CDR1 SGHRS and CDR2 YFSETQ. The CDR3 runs to 13 residues. The V end was cut by 4 bases, the J end by 7 bases, with 15 bases between. This CDR3 is CASSERMRGEQYF. CDR3 nucleotide sequence: TGCGCCAGCAGCGAAAGGATGAGGGGAGAGCAGTACTTC. Combining the CDR3 with reference TRBV5-1 and TRBJ2-7 gives the whole variable domain KAGVTQTPRYLIKTRGQQVTLSCSPISGHRSVSWYQQTPGQGLQFLFEYFSETQRNKGNFPGRFSGRQFSNSRSEMNVSTLELGDSALYLCASSERMRGEQYFGPGTRLTVT.

A single count supports this clonotype. The CDR3 nucleotides read TGTGCCATCAGTGAGTCTAGTGTTGGGCTAGGCCAAGAGACCCAGTACTTC. Amino acid sequence: CAISESSVGLGQETQYF. The rearrangement links TRBV10-3 to TRBJ2-5; D unclear. Germline V CDR1 and CDR2: ENHRY, SYGVKD. Trimming pared 0 bases from V and 1 base from J, leaving 15 bases between. This CDR3 is 17 amino acids long.

This sequence joins TRBV7-2 and TRBJ2-2; 7 bases map to TRBD2. V lost 7 bases and J lost 1; bases outside the gene matches: 9. The CDR3 is made up of 16 amino acids. The germline V gene encodes CDR1 SGHTA and CDR2 FQGNSA. The CDR3 sequence is CASTQRRGRNTGELFF. CDR3 DNA sequence: TGTGCCAGCACCCAGAGGCGGGGGAGGAACACCGGGGAGCTGTTTTTT.

The V gene is TRBV4-3, the J gene TRBJ2-4, with 9 positions matching TRBD2. This CDR3 comprises 16 residues. Germline-derived CDR1 and CDR2 are LGHNA and YSLEER. The V and J ends lost 1 base and 9 bases, in that order; junction bases with no gene match: 10. This CDR3 reads CASSQGRARAGGIQYF. CDR3 nucleotides: TGCGCCAGCAGCCAAGGTCGTGCTCGAGCGGGGGGCATTCAGTACTTC.

The rearrangement joins TRBV5-1 to TRBJ1-1; D unclear. Trimming left V 3 bases short and J 1 base short, with 7 bases between. Per the germline V gene, CDR1 is SGHRS and CDR2 is YFSETQ. The length of the CDR3 is 13 residues. The CDR3 reads CASSWGSNTEAFF. CDR3 sequence (DNA): TGCGCCAGCAGCTGGGGATCGAACACTGAAGCTTTCTTT. Variable domain in full (rest from reference TRBV5-1 and TRBJ1-1): KAGVTQTPRYLIKTRGQQVTLSCSPISGHRSVSWYQQTPGQGLQFLFEYFSETQRNKGNFPGRFSGRQFSNSRSEMNVSTLELGDSALYLCASSWGSNTEAFFGQGTRLTVV.

This chain links TRBV7-2 with TRBJ2-5; D not resolved. V was shortened by 6 bases and J by 0 bases, with 14 bases between the two germline ends. The CDR3 has 15 residues. CDR1 is SGHTA, CDR2 FQGNSA, per germline. The CDR3 DNA is TGTGCCAGCAGTCCCCATCTGGGAAACCAAGAGACCCAGTACTTC. It yields the protein CASSPHLGNQETQYF.

This clonotype was detected a few times. In DNA, the CDR3 is TGTGCCAGCAGCTTAGTAGGGGCCAATGAGCAGTACTTC. This encodes CASSLVGANEQYF. This chain links TRBV7-2 with TRBJ2-7; D perhaps matches TRBD1 (5 bases). Trimming left V 1 base short and J 7 bases short, with 11 bases between. Per the germline V gene, CDR1 is SGHTA and CDR2 is FQGNSA. The CDR3 is 13 amino acids.

J is TRBJ2-1 and V is TRBV20-1; TRBD2 is a possible D gene (6 bases). The closer fit of TRBJ2-7 to the DNA end suggests the J call may be wrong. CDR1 is DFQATT and CDR2 is SNEGSKA in the germline V gene (reference sequence). The CDR3 has 15 residues. Here the CDR3 reads CSARDPARGGYEQYF. CDR3 coding DNA: TGCAGTGCTAGAGATCCGGCGAGGGGAGGATACGAGCAGTACTTC.